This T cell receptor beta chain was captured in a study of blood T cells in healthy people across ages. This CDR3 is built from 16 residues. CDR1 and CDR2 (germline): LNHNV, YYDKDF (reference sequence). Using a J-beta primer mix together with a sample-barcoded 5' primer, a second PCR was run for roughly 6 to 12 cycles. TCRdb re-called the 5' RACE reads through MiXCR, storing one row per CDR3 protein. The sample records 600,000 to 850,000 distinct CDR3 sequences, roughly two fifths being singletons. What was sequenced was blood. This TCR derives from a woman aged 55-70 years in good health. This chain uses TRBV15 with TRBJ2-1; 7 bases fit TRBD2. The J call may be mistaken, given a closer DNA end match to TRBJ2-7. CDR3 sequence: CATSRDTSGEYNEQYF. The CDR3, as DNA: TGTGCCACCAGCAGAGATACGAGCGGGGAGTACAATGAGCAGTACTTC.